One and the same sample provided the 27 T cell receptor beta chains below, sequenced in a study of CD8+ T cells in alopecia areata. Treatment specified: oral pan-JAK inhibitor, 5-10 mg twice daily. As the sequencing template, cDNA was produced by extracting RNA and reverse transcribing it. Profiled with immunoSEQ multiplex PCR; TCRdb holds only in-frame clones, not every one. The sample contains over 150,000 clones, 60% of which appear only once. Sequenced material: CD4+ T cells sorted from blood, taken at week 4, from a patient treated with tofacitinib. These receptor sequences come from a human donor with alopecia areata.

The chain uses TRBV4-2 and TRBJ2-1; a weak D match, TRBD1 (5 bases). Per germline, CDR1 LGHNA and CDR2 YNFKEQ. The CDR3 runs to 12 residues. Trimming took off 4 bases at V and 6 bases at J, with 7 bases between the two ends. The CDR3 spells CASSPRVNEQFF. The CDR3 DNA reads as TGTGCCAGCAGCCCCAGGGTCAATGAGCAGTTCTTC.

The J gene is TRBJ1-3, the V gene TRBV7-2; D unresolved. The CDR3 has 13 amino acids. Germline V gene sequence: CDR1 SGHTA, CDR2 FQGNSA. V dropped 4 bases and J dropped 4 bases, with 8 bases sitting between them. CDR3 sequence (DNA): TGTGCCAGCAGCTCCATGACAGGAAACACCATATATTTT. Translated: CASSSMTGNTIYF.

The chain couples TRBV14 to TRBJ2-1, with no clear D. Germline CDR1 is SGHDN and CDR2 is FVKESK. The germline V and J ends were trimmed by 3 bases and 0 bases, with 9 bases remaining between them. CDR3 length: 15 residues. The CDR3 sequence is CASSHLRSSYNEQFF. The CDR3 DNA follows: TGTGCCAGCAGCCACTTGAGGAGCTCCTACAATGAGCAGTTCTTC.

This chain links TRBV15 with TRBJ2-3; D is unresolved. This CDR3 has 14 residues. V was cut by 0 bases and J by 4 bases, with 8 bases left in between. Germline CDR1 is LNHNV and CDR2 is YYDKDF (reference sequence). The CDR3 here is CATSRDVLADTQYF. The DNA for the CDR3 is TGTGCCACCAGCAGAGATGTCCTCGCAGATACGCAGTATTTT.

The V gene is TRBV6-6, the J gene TRBJ2-5; no clear D gene. The CDR3 totals 12 residues. V was pared by 8 bases and J by 7 bases, with 14 bases between. The germline CDR1 and CDR2 sequences are MNHNY and SVGAGI (reference sequence). In DNA form, the CDR3 reads TGTGCCAGCGGTGCCCATACGGGGACCCAGTACTTC. This encodes CASGAHTGTQYF.

In its sample, this clone was seen a few times. V usage is TRBV29-1 and J usage is TRBJ2-7; D is perhaps TRBD2 (6 bases). Trimming shortened V by 4 bases and J by 1 base, and 17 bases separated the two germline ends. Per the germline V gene, CDR1 is SQVTM and CDR2 is ANQGSEA. The length of the CDR3 is 15 residues. The CDR3: CSVVPSSGSSYEQYF. CDR3 DNA sequence: TGCAGCGTTGTCCCAAGTAGCGGATCATCCTACGAGCAGTACTTC.

The gene calls are TRBV19 and TRBJ2-7; 8 bases fit TRBD2. The V segment lost 6 bases and the J segment 3 bases; nucleotides outside the gene matches: 10. The CDR3 consists of 15 residues. Germline V gene sequence: CDR1 LNHDA, CDR2 SQIVND (reference sequence). The CDR3 region has the DNA TGTGCCAGTAGGGTCAGCGGGAGAGAGAACTACGAGCAGTACTTC. Translating it yields CASRVSGRENYEQYF.

Here the CDR3 DNA reads TGTGCCAGCCGGGGGAACACCGGGGAGCTGTTTTTT. It yields the protein CASRGNTGELFF. The gene calls are TRBV11-3 and TRBJ2-2; D is perhaps TRBD2 (5 bases). Germline CDR1 is SGHNT and CDR2 is YENEEA. The CDR3 loop spans 12 amino acids. V was pared by 8 bases and J by 1 base, with 5 bases between. The complete variable domain, with remaining parts taken from reference TRBV11-3 and TRBJ2-2, reads EAGVVQSPRYKIIEKKQPVAFWCNPISGHNTLYWYLQNLGQGPELLIRYENEEAVDDSQLPKDRFSAERLKGVDSTLKIQPAELGDSAVYLCASRGNTGELFFGEGSRLTVL.

The rearrangement joins TRBV29-1 to TRBJ2-1, with D tentatively TRBD1 (5 bases). The CDR3 is 14 residues long. Germline CDR1 reads SQVTM; CDR2 reads ANQGSEA. V lost 4 bases and J 10 bases, leaving 20 bases between the germline ends. CDR3: CSVGQLGISEEQFF. CDR3 bases: TGCAGCGTTGGACAGCTAGGTATCAGTGAAGAGCAGTTCTTC.

V is TRBV19 and J is TRBJ1-2; 7 bases align to TRBD1. The V and J ends lost 9 bases and 8 bases, in that order; junction bases with no gene match: 15. The CDR3 is 14 residues long. CDR1 and CDR2 (germline): LNHDA, SQIVND (reference sequence). The CDR3 bases are TGTGCCAGCTCCACAGGGGCATTTACGGAAGGCTACACCTTC. Translated, it gives CASSTGAFTEGYTF. Filled out from reference TRBV19 and TRBJ1-2, the complete variable domain reads DGGITQSPKYLFRKEGQNVTLSCEQNLNHDAMYWYRQDPGQGLRLIYYSQIVNDFQKGDIAEGYSVSREKKESFPLTVTSAQKNPTAFYLCASSTGAFTEGYTFGSGTRLTVV.

The chain carries TRBV27 and TRBJ2-7; TRBD2 matches 12 bases. The CDR3 consists of 16 residues. The ends lost 2 bases at V and 6 bases at J; junction bases unmatched: 8. CDR1 is MNHEY, CDR2 SMNVEV, per germline (reference sequence). In nucleotides, the CDR3 is TGTGCCAGCAGTTTACGGACTAGCGGGACCCCCTCCGAGCAGTACTTC. The encoded protein is CASSLRTSGTPSEQYF.

The chain employs TRBV30 and TRBJ2-2; 8 bases are shared with TRBD2. CDR3 length equals 14 residues. Unmatched junction bases numbered 2, after V lost 3 bases and J lost 2 bases. Germline CDR1 and CDR2: GTSNPN and SVGIG (reference sequence). Here the CDR3 reads CAWRLAVNTGELFF. CDR3 nucleotide sequence: TGTGCCTGGAGACTAGCGGTAAACACCGGGGAGCTGTTTTTT.

This clone appeared a few times. The gene calls are TRBV19 and TRBJ2-3; D is unresolved. The germline V gene encodes CDR1 LNHDA and CDR2 SQIVND (reference sequence). CDR3 length: 14 residues. The germline V and J ends were trimmed by 4 bases and 6 bases, with 14 bases remaining between them. The CDR3 region has the DNA TGTGCCAGTAGTAGCCACCCTAGGTCGGATACGCAGTATTTT. It is translated as CASSSHPRSDTQYF. Complete variable domain (other parts from reference TRBV19 and TRBJ2-3): DGGITQSPKYLFRKEGQNVTLSCEQNLNHDAMYWYRQDPGQGLRLIYYSQIVNDFQKGDIAEGYSVSREKKESFPLTVTSAQKNPTAFYLCASSSHPRSDTQYFGPGTRLTVL.

The chain links TRBV29-1 to TRBJ2-7; TRBD1 might be the D (6 bases). The CDR3 spans 14 residues. Trimming took 4 bases from V and 5 from J, leaving 18 bases between them. Germline lookup yields CDR1 SQVTM and CDR2 ANQGSEA. In nucleotides, the CDR3 is TGCAGCGTTGGCTCCACTACAGGGAGCAACGAGCAGTACTTC. This sequence encodes CSVGSTTGSNEQYF.

This clone was seen once. The chain combines TRBV29-1 with TRBJ2-1, with TRBD2 as a possible D gene (6 bases). This CDR3 has 11 amino acids. V shed 7 bases and J shed 7 bases, with 11 bases lying between them. Germline CDR1 SQVTM, CDR2 ANQGSEA. The CDR3 DNA sequence: TGCAGCGCTCTAAGCGGGAATGAGCAGTTCTTC. Protein: CSALSGNEQFF.

This clone was found a few times. J is TRBJ2-1 and V is TRBV5-1; perhaps D is TRBD1 or TRBD2 (5 bases each). Deletions cut 2 bases from V and 8 bases from J, with 8 bases between. Germline V gives CDR1 SGHRS, CDR2 YFSETQ. There are 12 residues in the CDR3. In nucleotides, the CDR3 is TGCGCCAGCAGCTTCCTGGGGGATGAGCAGTTCTTC. Translating it yields CASSFLGDEQFF.

The V and J genes are TRBV30 and TRBJ2-2, with D possibly TRBD1 on 6 matching bases. The CDR3 is made up of 15 amino acids. Germline assignment: CDR1 GTSNPN and CDR2 SVGIG (reference sequence). V was shortened by 2 bases and J by 4 bases, with 14 bases between the two germline ends. CDR3 amino acids: CAWSPGARGTGELFF. DNA for the CDR3: TGTGCCTGGAGTCCGGGCGCCAGGGGCACCGGGGAGCTGTTTTTT.

The chain couples TRBV29-1 to TRBJ2-1; TRBD1 might be the D (7 bases). Germline CDR1 and CDR2: SQVTM and ANQGSEA. The V and J ends lost 4 bases and 6 bases respectively, with 13 bases between them. CDR3 length: 13 residues. The CDR3 region is CSVVGQGGNEQFF. CDR3 DNA: TGCAGCGTTGTAGGTCAGGGGGGCAATGAGCAGTTCTTC.

The rearrangement joins TRBV7-2 to TRBJ1-2; TRBD1 might be the D (6 bases). The CDR3 runs 14 residues. Germline V gives CDR1 SGHTA, CDR2 FQGNSA. With 1 base removed from V and 2 bases from J, the gap between germline ends came to 8 bases. The DNA for the CDR3 is TGTGCCAGCAGCTTAGGGGGGCCCAACTATGGCTACACCTTC. It translates to CASSLGGPNYGYTF.

The CDR3 reads CAWSGQGRYEQYF. CDR3 in DNA: TGTGCCTGGAGCGGCCAGGGTCGGTACGAGCAGTACTTC. The chain joins TRBV30 to TRBJ2-7, with D possibly being TRBD1 (5 bases). Deletions cut 3 bases from V and 4 bases from J, with 13 bases between. The CDR3 runs to 13 residues. Germline V CDR1 and CDR2: GTSNPN, SVGIG (reference sequence).

The genes are TRBV29-1 and TRBJ2-7; TRBD1 aligns across 9 bases. Losses at the gene ends were 7 bases for V and 6 bases for J; bases not matched to a gene: 13. CDR1 is SQVTM, CDR2 ANQGSEA, per germline. This CDR3 contains 14 residues. As DNA, the CDR3 is TGCAGCGCAAAGGGTATACAGGGGGCTGGCGAGCAGTACTTC. It codes for CSAKGIQGAGEQYF.

V usage is TRBV5-6 and J usage is TRBJ2-7; 8 bases match TRBD1. J lost 5 bases, V lost 1 base, and 8 bases had no gene match. This CDR3 comprises 15 residues. The germline CDR1 and CDR2 sequences are SGHDT and YYEEEE. The DNA of the CDR3 is TGTGCCAGCAGCTTGCCCCCCAGGGGGCAAGACGAGCAGTACTTC. Translation gives CASSLPPRGQDEQYF.

This clone was picked up a small number of times. The chain employs TRBV9 and TRBJ2-5, with D hard to call. The germline gives CDR1 SGDLS, CDR2 YYNGEE. This CDR3 contains 14 residues. With 0 bases removed from V and 5 bases from J, the gap between germline ends came to 11 bases. CDR3 DNA sequence: TGTGCCAGCAGCGTAGGGAGCATTCCGGAGACCCAGTACTTC. Its protein product is CASSVGSIPETQYF.

The CDR3 DNA sequence: TGCGCCAGCAGCTTAGATCTCTCTGGGGCCAACGTCCTGACTTTC. Translating it yields CASSLDLSGANVLTF. The V gene is TRBV5-1, the J gene TRBJ2-6; D remains unclear. The CDR3 is made up of 15 amino acids. Trimming took off 2 bases at V and 0 bases at J, with 6 bases between the two ends. Germline V CDR1 and CDR2: SGHRS, YFSETQ.

The chain combines TRBV30 with TRBJ2-1; no reliable D call. Germline assignment: CDR1 GTSNPN and CDR2 SVGIG (reference sequence). V gave up 5 bases and J gave up 5 bases, with 7 bases separating them. The CDR3 length is 11 residues. The CDR3, as DNA: TGTGCCTGGTCTAGAAACAATGAGCAGTTCTTC. It codes for CAWSRNNEQFF.

This sequence joins TRBV4-2 and TRBJ1-1, with TRBD1 matching over 7 bases. Trimming took 0 bases from V and 14 from J; bases not matched to a gene: 12. Germline CDR1 is LGHNA and CDR2 is YNFKEQ. The CDR3 runs 14 residues. CDR3 DNA: TGTGCCAGCAGCCAAGATCTTTGGACAGGCGTTTTCTTCTTT. It yields the protein CASSQDLWTGVFFF.

This chain joins TRBV10-3 and TRBJ2-5; the D is unclear. CDR1 and CDR2 (germline): ENHRY, SYGVKD. CDR3 length equals 13 residues. The V gene lost 7 bases and the J gene lost 0 bases, with 9 bases spanning the gap. The CDR3 protein is CAITNSHQETQYF. For the CDR3, the DNA is TGTGCCATCACCAATAGCCACCAAGAGACCCAGTACTTC.